This record covers a single T cell receptor beta chain. The sample originates from a study of shared clonotypes between healthy human individuals. In the study's own analysis: Junction-only sequences without quality scores were provided by ImmunoSEQ, so filtering was different. Measured with immunoSEQ multiplex PCR; TCRdb has only the in-frame clones, and not every one. That table supplies the V and J calls and clone size; D and trimming were determined from the DNA. The sample gives fewer than 700,000 clones, approximately 95% of which show up once; over 0.1% is in the top ten. Terminally differentiated effector memory CD45RA+ cells were excluded from the naive CD8 cells, which were CD45RO-negative and positively selected for CCR7. Participating donors were healthy, HIV-negative adults free of recent acute infections or vaccinations. Each sample came from a Caucasian adult donor living in Nashville, Tennessee.

This CDR3 is 16 amino acids long. Germline CDR1 reads LNHDA; CDR2 reads SQIVND (reference sequence). Deletions cut 5 bases from V and 0 bases from J, with 11 bases between. Material: naive CD8+ T cells sorted from blood. This receptor was taken from a woman aged 25 to 39 in good health. The rearrangement uses TRBV19 and TRBJ2-6, with D uncertain. The CDR3 region has the DNA TGTGCCAGTAGTCCGGACGGCTACTCTGGGGCCAACGTCCTGACTTTC. This sequence encodes CASSPDGYSGANVLTF. Looking up the rest from reference TRBV19 and TRBJ2-6 gives the full variable domain: DGGITQSPKYLFRKEGQNVTLSCEQNLNHDAMYWYRQDPGQGLRLIYYSQIVNDFQKGDIAEGYSVSREKKESFPLTVTSAQKNPTAFYLCASSPDGYSGANVLTFGAGSRLTVL.